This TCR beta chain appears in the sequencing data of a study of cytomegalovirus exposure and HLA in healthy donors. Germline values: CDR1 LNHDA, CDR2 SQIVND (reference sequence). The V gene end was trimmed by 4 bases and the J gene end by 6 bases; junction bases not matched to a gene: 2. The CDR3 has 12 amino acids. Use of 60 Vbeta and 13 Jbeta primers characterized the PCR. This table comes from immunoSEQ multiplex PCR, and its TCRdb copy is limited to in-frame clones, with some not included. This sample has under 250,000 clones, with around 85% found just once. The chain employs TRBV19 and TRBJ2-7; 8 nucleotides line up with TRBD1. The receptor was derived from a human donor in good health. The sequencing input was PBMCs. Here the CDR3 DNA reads TGTGCCAGTAGTAATGGACAGGGCGAGCAGTACTTC. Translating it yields CASSNGQGEQYF.